This T cell receptor (beta chain) was documented in a study of radiotherapy plus CTLA-4 blockade in lung cancer. Background on the study: Objective responses were seen in under 20% of patients, disease control in around 30%.

Clones were read by immunoSEQ multiplex PCR, and TCRdb kept only the in-frame ones, dropping some. The sample holds some 110,000 clones; about 87% are singletons and the top ten take 5.5% to 8%. Comments on this clone: Its antigen is as yet unknown.

This CDR3 is built from 13 residues. CDR1 and CDR2 (germline): SGHNT, YYREEE (reference sequence). V was clipped by 0 bases and J by 5 bases, with 8 bases between them. Chemo-refractory metastatic non-small-cell lung cancer patients were treated with focal radiation plus CTLA-4 blockade with ipilimumab. Regarding the study as a whole: Reports state that early shifts in blood T cell clones, with interferon-beta, best predicted response. TCR clones originating in tumors grew in number in blood after radiotherapy plus ipilimumab.

The sample consisted of peripheral blood, taken from a patient treated with radiotherapy plus ipilimumab. The receptor's source is a human donor with non-small cell lung cancer that progressed on radiotherapy plus ipilimumab. The genes are TRBV5-4 and TRBJ1-2; D call uncertain. This CDR3 reads CASSLGTRYGYTF. For the CDR3, the DNA is TGTGCCAGCAGCTTGGGGACTCGGTATGGCTACACCTTC.